The following is a T cell receptor beta chain sequence with its context. Its antigen is not identified. The data stem from a study of blood T cells in healthy people across ages. Study findings and constraints: Diversity was higher, and naive CD4+ cells more numerous, in long-lived donors than in aged donors. There was a strong correlation between TCR beta diversity and naive T cell percentage.

This CDR3 region has 16 residues. V dropped 1 base and J dropped 1; count of bases not matched to a gene: 2. The V gene's germline CDR1 is MNHEY and CDR2 SMNVEV (reference sequence). PCR was performed a second time for about 6 to 12 cycles using a sample-barcoded 5' primer and a J-beta primer mix. TCRdb analysed the 5' RACE reads with MiXCR anew, one entry per CDR3 protein. The sample holds about 780,000 distinct CDR3 sequences, roughly 24% seen once. These data were likewise used in another study, on T cells of mothers and their children. From that paper: Slightly higher overlap, not significant, was seen in related mother-child pairs than in unrelated pairs.

The receptor's source is a boy under 18 in good health. The chain is built from TRBV27 and TRBJ2-2, with TRBD2 matching 8 bases. Sequencing was done on a sample of blood. This CDR3 is CASSLWGLGNTGELFF. CDR3 DNA sequence: TGTGCCAGCAGTTTATGGGGACTAGGGAACACCGGGGAGCTGTTTTTT.